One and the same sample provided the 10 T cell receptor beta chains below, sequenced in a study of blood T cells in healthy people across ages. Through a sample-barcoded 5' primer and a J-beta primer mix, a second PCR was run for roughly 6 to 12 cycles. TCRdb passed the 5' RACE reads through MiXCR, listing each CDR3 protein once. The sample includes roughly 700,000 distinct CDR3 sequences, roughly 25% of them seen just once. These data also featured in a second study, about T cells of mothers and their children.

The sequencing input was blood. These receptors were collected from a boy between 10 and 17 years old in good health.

CDR3 in DNA: TGTGCCAGCACCGTCTACACCGGGGAGCTGTTTTTT. Amino acids: CASTVYTGELFF. The rearrangement joins TRBV12-3 or TRBV12-4 to TRBJ2-2; no reliable D call. The CDR3 covers 12 residues. The V end was cut by 7 bases, the J end by 3 bases, with 6 bases between.

CDR3 coding DNA: TGCGCCAGCAGCTTGGCCGGTGGCGGGAGTGGGAACATTCAGTACTTC. Translation gives CASSLAGGGSGNIQYF. This chain links TRBV5-1 with TRBJ2-4; 7 nucleotides agree with TRBD2. With 0 bases clipped from V and 7 bases from J, the junction kept 10 bases outside the gene matches. Germline V gene lookup returns CDR1 SGHRS and CDR2 YFSETQ. This CDR3 is 16 amino acids long. The whole variable domain, remainder taken from reference TRBV5-1 and TRBJ2-4, is KAGVTQTPRYLIKTRGQQVTLSCSPISGHRSVSWYQQTPGQGLQFLFEYFSETQRNKGNFPGRFSGRQFSNSRSEMNVSTLELGDSALYLCASSLAGGGSGNIQYFGAGTRLSVL.

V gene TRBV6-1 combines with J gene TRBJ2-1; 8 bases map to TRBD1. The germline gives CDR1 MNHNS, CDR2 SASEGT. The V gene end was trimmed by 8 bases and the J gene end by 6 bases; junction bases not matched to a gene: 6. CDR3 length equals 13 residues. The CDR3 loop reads CASRDRRINEQFF. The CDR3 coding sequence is TGTGCCAGCCGGGACAGGAGGATCAATGAGCAGTTCTTC.

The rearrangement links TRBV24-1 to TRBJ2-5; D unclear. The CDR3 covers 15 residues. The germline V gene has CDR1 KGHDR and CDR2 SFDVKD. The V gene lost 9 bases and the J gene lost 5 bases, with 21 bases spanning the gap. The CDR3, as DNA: TGTGCCACCGGGCGCCTCGACGGAGTTGGGGAGACCCAGTACTTC. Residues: CATGRLDGVGETQYF.

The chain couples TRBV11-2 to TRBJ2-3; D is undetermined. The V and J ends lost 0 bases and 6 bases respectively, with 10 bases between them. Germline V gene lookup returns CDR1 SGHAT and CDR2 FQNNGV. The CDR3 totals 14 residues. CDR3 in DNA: TGTGCCAGCAGCTTAGAAAGCCTCGTGGATACGCAGTATTTT. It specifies CASSLESLVDTQYF.

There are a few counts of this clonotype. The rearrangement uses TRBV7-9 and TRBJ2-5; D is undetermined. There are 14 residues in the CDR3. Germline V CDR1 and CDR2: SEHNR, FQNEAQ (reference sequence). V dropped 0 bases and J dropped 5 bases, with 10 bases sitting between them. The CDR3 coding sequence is TGTGCCAGCAGCTTAGCGACGGCGCTGGAGACCCAGTACTTC. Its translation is CASSLATALETQYF.

This chain's CDR3 is CASSQDPGSNNEQFF. Written as DNA, the CDR3 is TGTGCCAGCAGCCAAGACCCAGGGAGCAACAATGAGCAGTTCTTC. The chain carries TRBV4-2 and TRBJ2-5; perhaps D is TRBD1 or TRBD2 (5 bases each). The tail of the sequence fits TRBJ2-1 better, so the J call may be wrong. CDR1 is LGHNA and CDR2 is YNFKEQ in the germline V gene. The CDR3 is made up of 15 amino acids.

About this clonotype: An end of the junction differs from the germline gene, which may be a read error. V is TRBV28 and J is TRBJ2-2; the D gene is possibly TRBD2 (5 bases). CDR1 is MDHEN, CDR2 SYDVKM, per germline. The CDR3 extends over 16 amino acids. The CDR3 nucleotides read TGCGCCAGCAGTTTCGGTCAGTACGCGAACACCGGGAAGCTGTTTTTT. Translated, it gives CASSFGQYANTGKLFF.

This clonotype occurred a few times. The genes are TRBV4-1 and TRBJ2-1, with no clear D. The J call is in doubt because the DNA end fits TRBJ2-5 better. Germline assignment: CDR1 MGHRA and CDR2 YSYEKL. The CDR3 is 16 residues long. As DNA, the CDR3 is TGCGCCAGCAGCCAAGTCCCCCGGACCAACCAAGAGACCCAGTACTTC. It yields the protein CASSQVPRTNQETQYF.

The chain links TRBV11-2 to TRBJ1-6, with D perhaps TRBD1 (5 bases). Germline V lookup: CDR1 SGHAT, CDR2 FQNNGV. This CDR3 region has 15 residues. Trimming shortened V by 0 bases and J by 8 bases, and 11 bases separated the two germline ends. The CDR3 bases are TGTGCCAGCAGCTTAGATATGCGGGGGGATTCACCCCTCCACTTT. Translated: CASSLDMRGDSPLHF.